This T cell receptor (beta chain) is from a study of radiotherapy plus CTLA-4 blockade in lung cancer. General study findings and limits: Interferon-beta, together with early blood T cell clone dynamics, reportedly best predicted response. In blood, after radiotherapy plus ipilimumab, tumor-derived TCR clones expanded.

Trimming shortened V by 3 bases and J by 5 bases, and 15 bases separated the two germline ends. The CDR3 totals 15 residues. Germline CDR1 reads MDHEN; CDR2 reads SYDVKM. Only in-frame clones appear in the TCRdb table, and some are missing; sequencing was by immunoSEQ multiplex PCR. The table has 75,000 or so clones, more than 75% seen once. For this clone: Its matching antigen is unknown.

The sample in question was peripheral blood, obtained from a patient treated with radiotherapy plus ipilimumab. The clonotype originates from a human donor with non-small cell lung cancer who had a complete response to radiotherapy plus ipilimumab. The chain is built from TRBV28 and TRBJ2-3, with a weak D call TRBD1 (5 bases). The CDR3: CASSLPAGQKDTQYF. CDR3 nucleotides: TGTGCCAGCAGTTTGCCGGCAGGGCAAAAAGATACGCAGTATTTT.